This T cell receptor (beta chain) was obtained from a study of T-cell reconstitution after alpha-beta-depleted transplantation in children. This CDR3 comprises 14 residues. Looked up from germline, CDR1 is SGHRS and CDR2 is YFSETQ. V was clipped by 0 bases and J by 4 bases, with 10 bases between them. This clonotype showed up many times. TCRbeta library preparation incorporated unique molecular identifiers. TCRdb independently ran MiXCR on the PCR reads; one entry per CDR3 protein. The table has a few hundred thousand distinct CDR3 sequences, about a tenth seen once. The input for sequencing was PBMCs from the stem cell graft donor, taken from the stem cell graft. The TCR originated in a human donor who donated a stem cell graft to a child with acute lymphoblastic leukemia. The chain employs TRBV5-1 and TRBJ1-1; weak D call: TRBD1 (5 bases). CDR3 amino acids: CASSLGTGTTEAFF. Here the CDR3 DNA reads TGCGCCAGCAGCTTGGGAACCGGGACCACTGAAGCTTTCTTT.